The source of this TCR beta chain is a study of post-analysis software for immune sequencing data. The overall study: Clinical courses comprised relapsing-remitting, secondary progressive and progressive-relapsing multiple sclerosis. Findings of the study overall: In patients, about five TRBV segments were more frequent than in controls, with TRBV5-6, TRBV5-1 and TRBV20-1 among them. Compared with controls, patients showed significantly lower normalized Chao1 diversity.

TCR beta libraries were prepared from cDNA with unique molecular identifiers. In TCRdb, the PCR reads were re-called with MiXCR into one record per CDR3 protein. The table lists roughly 650,000 distinct CDR3 sequences, approximately 59% of them singletons. A note on this clonotype: Its cognate antigen is unknown.

Germline trimming cut 4 bases from V and 6 bases from J; bases unmatched to any gene: 19. CDR3 length: 17 residues. Germline loops: CDR1 SGHRS, CDR2 YFSETQ. This sequence was found in a girl aged 2 to 9 with multiple sclerosis. The rearrangement joins TRBV5-1 to TRBJ2-7, with 7 bases aligning to TRBD2. Sequenced sample: blood. CDR3 amino acids: CASSLTLGAGVFSEQYF. As DNA, the CDR3 is TGCGCCAGCAGCCTGACTCTGGGTGCGGGAGTCTTCTCCGAGCAGTACTTC. Full variable domain (remainder filled in from reference TRBV5-1 and TRBJ2-7): KAGVTQTPRYLIKTRGQQVTLSCSPISGHRSVSWYQQTPGQGLQFLFEYFSETQRNKGNFPGRFSGRQFSNSRSEMNVSTLELGDSALYLCASSLTLGAGVFSEQYFGPGTRLTVT.